These T cell receptor beta chains were read from a single sample in a study of blood T cell repertoires in COVID-19. Sequenced by immunoSEQ multiplex PCR; TCRdb stores in-frame clones only, minus some. This table holds approximately 160,000 clones, roughly 83% found once. Sequenced material: PBMCs or T cells enriched from blood (not recorded which). Receptors originate from a woman in her 50s who had recovered from COVID-19. Both conserved end residues are part of each CDR3. The D gene is left open where the match is weak. Size is omitted from some rows. Given values are once, few, many or a class for expanded clones.

D gene	V gene	J gene	clone size	CDR3 DNA	CDR3 protein
.	TRBV2	TRBJ2-1	.	TGTGCCAGCCTCCCTTCCTACAATGAGCAGTTCTTC	CASLPSYNEQFF
.	TRBV5-4	TRBJ1-4	.	TGTGCCAGCAGCTTGGACGGCCCGGGAAGGGTAAATGAAAAACTGTTTTTT	CASSLDGPGRVNEKLFF
.	TRBV4-2	TRBJ2-3	.	TGTGCCAGCAGCCAAGATAGACTGACTAACACAGATACGCAGTATTTT	CASSQDRLTNTDTQYF
.	TRBV5-5	TRBJ1-1	.	TGTGCCAGCAGGATCCTGGCCACTGAAGCTTTCTTT	CASRILATEAFF
.	TRBV28	TRBJ1-5	.	TGTGCCAGCAGTTATATTCAAGGCCCGGGTAGCAATCAGCCCCAGCATTTT	CASSYIQGPGSNQPQHF
.	TRBV18	TRBJ1-4	.	TGTGCCAGCTCACCCCGGCAGACTTCAACTAATGAAAAACTGTTTTTT	CASSPRQTSTNEKLFF
.	TRBV7-2	TRBJ2-3	.	TGTGCCAGCAGCCTGGTATCGGGTCTGGATACGCAGTATTTT	CASSLVSGLDTQYF
TRBD2	TRBV5-1	TRBJ2-5	.	TGCGCCAGCTCCGGGGGGGGGCCCCTCCAAGAGACCCAGTACTTC	CASSGGGPLQETQYF
.	TRBV11-3	TRBJ2-3	few	TGTGCCAGCAGCTTAGGGGGTAGCGGCCTAGATACGCAGTATTTT	CASSLGGSGLDTQYF
.	TRBV5-6	TRBJ1-2	.	TGTGCCAGCAGCTCTACTCAGGGGTTTTACACCTTC	CASSSTQGFYTF
.	TRBV5-8	TRBJ1-1	.	TGTGCCAGCAGCTCTTGGCCTCTTGAAGCTTTCTTT	CASSSWPLEAFF
.	TRBV24-1	TRBJ1-1	.	TGTGCCACCAGTGATTTGGGGGGCAGGACCCGCACTGAAGCTTTCTTT	CATSDLGGRTRTEAFF
.	TRBV7-2	TRBJ1-4	.	TGTGCCAGCAACATACCAGGGAAGGGTGAAAAACTGTTTTTT	CASNIPGKGEKLFF
TRBD2	TRBV27	TRBJ2-1	.	TGTGCCAGCAGTCTCGGGGGGGCCACGGGGGAGCAGTTCTTC	CASSLGGATGEQFF
.	TRBV23-1	TRBJ1-6	.	TGCGCCAGCACCCCAGGTCGGGGGAATTCACCCCTCCACTTT	CASTPGRGNSPLHF